Listed here is a single T cell receptor (beta chain). Its antigen is undetermined. The CDR3 is made up of 16 amino acids. The germline CDR1 and CDR2 sequences are SGHTA and FQGTGA. The V gene end was trimmed by 2 bases and the J gene end by 0 bases; junction bases not matched to a gene: 2. The source of the sample is a study of OX40 agonist ivuxolimab in advanced cancers. Study context: Those treated in dose escalation had hepatocellular carcinoma, melanoma, renal cell cancer or head and neck cancer. Findings and caveats of the study: At doses 0.1 to 3.0 mg/kg, CD4+ and CD8+ clones expanded.

Patients had blood sampled at baseline and again on cycle 4 day 1 and cycle 7 day 1. Some clones are missing from TCRdb's copy, which holds only in-frame ones; the method was immunoSEQ multiplex PCR. The sample records fewer than 55,000 clones, about 81% being singletons. The receptor was isolated from an adult with an advanced solid tumor such as melanoma, head and neck, liver or kidney cancer. The source material was CD4+ or CD8+ T cells sorted from blood, sampled in a trial of the OX40 agonist ivuxolimab. The rearrangement uses TRBV7-3 and TRBJ1-1, with 11 nucleotides matching TRBD1. The DNA for the CDR3 is TGTGCCAGCAGCTTACGGGACAGGGGGTTGAACACTGAAGCTTTCTTT. Protein: CASSLRDRGLNTEAFF.